What follows are 2 T cell receptor beta chains derived from one specimen sequenced in a study of blood T cell repertoires in COVID-19. The table came from immunoSEQ multiplex PCR; TCRdb's copy has only in-frame clones and leaves some out. The sample yields 30,000 to 40,000 clones, 88% seen once. What was sequenced was peripheral blood. The source is a woman aged 70-85 years with active COVID-19.

V usage is TRBV3-1 (or the pseudogene TRBV3-2) and J usage is TRBJ2-2; the D gene is possibly TRBD2 (6 bases). Germline V lookup: CDR1 LGHDT, CDR2 YNNKEL (reference sequence). The CDR3 has 18 amino acids. V was shortened by 2 bases and J by 2 bases, with 18 bases between the two germline ends. CDR3: CASSQRWSRGTNTGELFF. The CDR3 DNA sequence: TGTGCCAGCAGCCAAAGGTGGTCGCGGGGAACAAACACCGGGGAGCTGTTTTTT.

V usage is TRBV28 and J usage is TRBJ1-2; unclear D gene. V was shortened by 6 bases and J by 7 bases, with 9 bases between the two germline ends. The CDR3 covers 11 residues. The germline V gene has CDR1 MDHEN and CDR2 SYDVKM. CDR3 sequence reads: CASSTTLGYTF. For the CDR3, the DNA is TGTGCCAGCAGCACGACACTTGGCTACACCTTC.